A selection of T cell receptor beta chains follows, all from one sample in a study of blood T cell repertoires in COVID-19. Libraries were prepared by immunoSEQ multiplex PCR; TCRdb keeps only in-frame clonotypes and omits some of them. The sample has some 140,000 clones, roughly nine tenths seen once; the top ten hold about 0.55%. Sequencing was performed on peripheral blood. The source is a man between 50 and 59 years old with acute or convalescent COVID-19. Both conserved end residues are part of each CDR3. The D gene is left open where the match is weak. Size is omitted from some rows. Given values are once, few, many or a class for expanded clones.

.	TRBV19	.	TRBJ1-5	TGTGCCAGTAGTACAGGGATTAAAGGGAGCAATCAGCCCCAGCATTTT	CASSTGIKGSNQPQHF
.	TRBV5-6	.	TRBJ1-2	TGTGCCAGCAGCTTGGGTTTGGGAGACGGCAACACCTTC	CASSLGLGDGNTF
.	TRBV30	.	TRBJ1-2	TGTGCCTGTCCGAGGAGGGCGGCTGGCTACACCTTC	CACPRRAAGYTF
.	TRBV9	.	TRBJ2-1	TGTGCCAGCAGCGTAAGCGGGTACAATGAGCAGTTCTTC	CASSVSGYNEQFF
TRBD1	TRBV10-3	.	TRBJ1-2	TGTGCCATCAAGCTCCGGGACAGGGCGGGCTATGGCTACACCTTC	CAIKLRDRAGYGYTF
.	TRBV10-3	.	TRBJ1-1	TGTGCCATCAGTAAAGAGATGAACACTGAAGCTTTCTTT	CAISKEMNTEAFF
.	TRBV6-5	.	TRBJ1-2	TGTGCCAGCAGATCAGGGTACAGCTATGGCTACACCTTC	CASRSGYSYGYTF
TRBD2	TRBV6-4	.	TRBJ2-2	TGTGCCAGCAGTGCCGGGACTAGCCGCTCCACCGGGGAGCTGTTTTTT	CASSAGTSRSTGELFF
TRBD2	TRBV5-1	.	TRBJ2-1	TGCGCCAGCAGCCTAACTAGCGGGGGGGCCGGGTACAATGAGCAGTTCTTC	CASSLTSGGAGYNEQFF
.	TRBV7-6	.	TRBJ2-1	TGTGCCAGCAGCCAAATGGTAGGCGGTAGCTCCTACAATGAGCAGTTCTTC	CASSQMVGGSSYNEQFF
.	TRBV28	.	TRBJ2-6	TGTGCCAGCAGTTTCTATGGATCCACCCAGGGGTCTTGGTCTGGGGCCAACGTCCTGACTTTC	CASSFYGSTQGSWSGANVLTF
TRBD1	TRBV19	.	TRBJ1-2	TGTGCCAGTAGTAGCGATCGGGACAGATCCCCCCTCGCCTTC	CASSSDRDRSPLAF
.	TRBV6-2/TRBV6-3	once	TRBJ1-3	TGTGCCAGCAGTCCCGACAGAAGCTCTGGAAACACCATATATTTT	CASSPDRSSGNTIYF
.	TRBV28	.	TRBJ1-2	TGTGCCAGCAGTTTGGTAGCTAACTATGGCTACACCTTC	CASSLVANYGYTF
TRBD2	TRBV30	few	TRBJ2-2	TGTGCCTGGAGTGTGACTAGCTATAACGGGGAGCTGTTTTTT	CAWSVTSYNGELFF
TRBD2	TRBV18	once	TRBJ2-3	TGTGCCAGCTCACCACTGGGAGCGGGAGTCACAGATACGCAGTATTTT	CASSPLGAGVTDTQYF
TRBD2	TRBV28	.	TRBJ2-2	TGTGCCAGCAGTTTTACCGGGGGGGCGAACACCGGGGAGCTGTTTTTT	CASSFTGGANTGELFF
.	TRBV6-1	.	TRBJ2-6	TGTGCCAGCAGTGACCCTCGCCGGGGTTGGGCCCTTGGGGCCAACGTCCTGACTTTC	CASSDPRRGWALGANVLTF
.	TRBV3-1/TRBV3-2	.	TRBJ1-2	TGTGCCAGCAGCCAGCGAGGTGGGGGGGATAACTATGGCTACACCTTC	CASSQRGGGDNYGYTF
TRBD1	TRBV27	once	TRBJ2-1	TGTGCCAGCAGGAGATGGACAGGGGGGACGTACAATGAGCAGTTCTTC	CASRRWTGGTYNEQFF
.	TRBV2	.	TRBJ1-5	TGTGCCAGCCTACCCTTTCGGGGGTTTAGCAATCAGCCCCAGCATTTT	CASLPFRGFSNQPQHF
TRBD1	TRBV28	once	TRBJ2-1	TGTGCCAGCAGTTCCACAGGGGGCCCCTACAATGAGCAGTTCTTC	CASSSTGGPYNEQFF
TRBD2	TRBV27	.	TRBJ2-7	TGTGCCAGCAGTTTATCTGGCCTAGCGGGAGGCTCGCTGGGCGAGCAGTACTTC	CASSLSGLAGGSLGEQYF
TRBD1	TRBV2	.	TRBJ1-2	TGTGCCAGCAGTGATATAACAGGGGGGGACTATGGCTACACCTTC	CASSDITGGDYGYTF
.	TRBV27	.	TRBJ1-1	TGTGCCAGCAGTTTATCTCCAGGGATGTACACTGAAGCTTTCTTT	CASSLSPGMYTEAFF
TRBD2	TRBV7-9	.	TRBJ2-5	TGTGCCAGCAGCCCAACTAGCGGGAGAGAGACCCAGTACTTC	CASSPTSGRETQYF
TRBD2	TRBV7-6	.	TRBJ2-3	TGTGCCAGCAGCTGGATGGGAGGGCTGAGCACAGATACGCAGTATTTT	CASSWMGGLSTDTQYF